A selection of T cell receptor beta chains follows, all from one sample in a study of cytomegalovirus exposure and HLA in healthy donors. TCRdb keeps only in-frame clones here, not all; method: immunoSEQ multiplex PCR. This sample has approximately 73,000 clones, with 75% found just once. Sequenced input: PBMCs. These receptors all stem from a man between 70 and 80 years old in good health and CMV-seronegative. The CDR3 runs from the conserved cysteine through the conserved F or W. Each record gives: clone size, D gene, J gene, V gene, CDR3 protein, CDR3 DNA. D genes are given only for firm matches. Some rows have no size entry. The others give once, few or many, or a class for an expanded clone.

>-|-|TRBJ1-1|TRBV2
CASSVQGYEAFF
TGTGCCAGCAGTGTACAGGGATATGAAGCTTTCTTT
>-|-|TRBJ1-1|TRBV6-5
CASTTTRGDAFF
TGTGCCAGCACCACTACGCGGGGAGACGCTTTCTTT
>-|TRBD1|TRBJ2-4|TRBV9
CASSVDRGTVRDIQYF
TGTGCCAGCAGCGTAGATAGGGGGACAGTCAGGGACATTCAGTACTTC
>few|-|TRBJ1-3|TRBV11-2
CASRPPGQGNTIYF
TGTGCCAGCAGACCCCCGGGACAAGGAAACACCATATATTTT
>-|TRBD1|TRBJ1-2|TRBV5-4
CASSGMTGDYGYTF
TGTGCCAGCAGCGGTATGACAGGGGACTATGGCTACACCTTC
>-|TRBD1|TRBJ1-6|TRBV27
CASSRGTGNSPLHF
TGTGCCAGCAGTAGGGGGACAGGGAACTCACCCCTCCACTTT
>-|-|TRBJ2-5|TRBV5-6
CASSLVHVQETQYF
TGTGCCAGCAGCTTGGTTCATGTTCAAGAGACCCAGTACTTC
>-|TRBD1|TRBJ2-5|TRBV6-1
CASSRYRGDQETQYF
TGTGCCAGCAGCAGATACAGGGGCGACCAAGAGACCCAGTACTTC
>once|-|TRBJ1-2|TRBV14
CASSQGTQYGYTF
TGTGCCAGCAGCCAAGGGACACAGTATGGCTACACCTTC
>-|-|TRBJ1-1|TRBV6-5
CASSYSGRGTEAFF
TGTGCCAGCAGTTACTCAGGCAGGGGTACTGAAGCTTTCTTT
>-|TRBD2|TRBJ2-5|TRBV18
CASSPPTSGGGRETQYF
TGTGCCAGCTCACCCCCCACTAGCGGGGGGGGCCGGGAGACCCAGTACTTC
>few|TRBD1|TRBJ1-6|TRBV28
CASSYPGTGENSPLHF
TGTGCCAGCAGCTACCCCGGGACAGGGGAGAATTCACCCCTCCACTTT
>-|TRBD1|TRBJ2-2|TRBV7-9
CASSLAGTGNTGELFF
TGTGCCAGCAGCTTAGCCGGGACAGGGAATACCGGGGAGCTGTTTTTT
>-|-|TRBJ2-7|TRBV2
CASSNGLGGYEQYF
TGTGCCAGCAGTAACGGACTAGGGGGCTACGAGCAGTACTTC
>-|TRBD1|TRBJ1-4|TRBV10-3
CAITRDRGEKLFF
TGCGCCATCACCCGGGACAGGGGCGAAAAACTGTTTTTT
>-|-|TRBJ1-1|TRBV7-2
CASSLVYQGEAFF
TGTGCCAGCAGCTTAGTTTATCAGGGAGAAGCTTTCTTT
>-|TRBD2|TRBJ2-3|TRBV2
CASNLAGSTDTQYF
TGTGCCAGCAACCTAGCGGGTTCCACAGATACGCAGTATTTT
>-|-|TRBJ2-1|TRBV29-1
CSVHRSGGNEQFF
TGCAGCGTCCACAGGTCAGGGGGGAATGAGCAGTTCTTC
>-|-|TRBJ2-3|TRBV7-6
CASSSFAGPFTDTQYF
TGTGCCAGCAGCTCCTTTGCAGGCCCCTTCACAGATACGCAGTATTTT
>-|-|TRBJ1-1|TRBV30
CAWSVVGQGWTNTEAFF
TGTGCCTGGAGTGTAGTCGGGCAGGGGTGGACGAACACTGAAGCTTTCTTT
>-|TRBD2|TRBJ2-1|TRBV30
CAWISGLINNEQFF
TGTGCCTGGATTTCGGGACTAATAAACAATGAGCAGTTCTTC
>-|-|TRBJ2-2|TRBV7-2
CASSLVNFVYGRGTGELFF
TGTGCCAGCAGCTTAGTGAATTTTGTTTATGGCAGGGGCACCGGGGAGCTGTTTTTT
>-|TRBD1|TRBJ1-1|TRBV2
CASSEQGVFTEAFF
TGTGCCAGCAGTGAACAGGGGGTTTTCACTGAAGCTTTCTTT
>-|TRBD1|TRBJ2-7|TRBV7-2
CASSSGTGNYEQYF
TGTGCCAGCAGCTCTGGGACAGGTAACTACGAGCAGTACTTC
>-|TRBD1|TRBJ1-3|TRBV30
CAWTRTGRGNTIYF
TGTGCCTGGACAAGGACAGGTCGAGGAAACACCATATATTTT
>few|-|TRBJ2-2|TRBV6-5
CASSFGHPGELFF
TGTGCCAGCAGTTTTGGCCACCCCGGGGAGCTGTTTTTT
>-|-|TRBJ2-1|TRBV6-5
CASSYSDSAYNEQFF
TGTGCCAGCAGTTACTCCGATAGCGCCTACAATGAGCAGTTCTTC
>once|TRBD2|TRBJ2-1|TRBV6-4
CASSDSLAGPHNEQFF
TGTGCCAGCAGTGACTCACTAGCGGGACCCCACAATGAGCAGTTCTTC
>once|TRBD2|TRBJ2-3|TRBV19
CASSMGIAGTDTQYF
TGTGCCAGTAGTATGGGGATAGCGGGAACAGATACGCAGTATTTT
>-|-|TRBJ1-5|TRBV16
CASSQSNRRGNQPQHF
TGTGCCAGCAGCCAATCGAACAGGAGGGGCAATCAGCCCCAGCATTTT
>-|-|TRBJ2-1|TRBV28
CASSHPSRGGQFF
TGTGCCAGCAGTCATCCCTCCCGGGGAGGGCAGTTCTTC
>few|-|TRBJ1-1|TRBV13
CASSLYQGTEAFF
TGTGCCAGCAGCTTATATCAGGGCACGGAAGCTTTCTTT
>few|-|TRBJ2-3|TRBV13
CASSSDWLTDTQYF
TGTGCCAGCAGCTCTGACTGGCTCACAGATACGCAGTATTTT
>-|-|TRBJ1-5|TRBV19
CASTPERRGQPQHF
TGTGCCAGTACCCCCGAGAGAAGGGGTCAGCCCCAGCATTTT
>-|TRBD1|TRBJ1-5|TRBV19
CASSIADRGRNQPQHF
TGTGCCAGTAGTATAGCTGACAGGGGTAGGAATCAGCCCCAGCATTTT
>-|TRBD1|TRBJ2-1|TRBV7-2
CASSLDGPTGATYNEQFF
TGTGCCAGCAGCTTAGATGGGCCCACAGGGGCGACCTACAATGAGCAGTTCTTC
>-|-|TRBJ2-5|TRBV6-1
CATKDSNQETQYF
TGTGCCACCAAGGACTCCAACCAAGAGACCCAGTACTTC
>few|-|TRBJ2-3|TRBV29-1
CSATAQTGTDTQYF
TGCAGCGCTACCGCACAGACAGGCACAGATACGCAGTATTTT
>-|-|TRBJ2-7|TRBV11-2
CASSSRSLYEQYF
TGTGCCAGCAGCTCTCGAAGCCTCTACGAGCAGTACTTC